These 27 T cell receptor beta chains originate from one sample sequenced in a study of somatic mutations in cytotoxic T cells in rheumatoid arthritis. Repertoires were generated with immunoSEQ multiplex PCR, while TCRdb's copy carries only in-frame clones and drops some. The data hold fewer than 20,000 clones, with about four fifths observed a single time. The sample consisted of CD8+ T cells sorted from blood. Receptors were obtained from an adult with rheumatoid arthritis.

The chain couples TRBV25-1 to TRBJ2-7; the D call may be TRBD1 or TRBD2 (5 bases each). This CDR3 spans 15 amino acids. With 8 bases removed from V and 5 bases from J, the gap between germline ends came to 22 bases. Looked up from germline, CDR1 is MGHDK and CDR2 is SYGVNS. The CDR3 loop is CASSSLGDSPHEQYF. CDR3 in DNA: TGTGCCAGCTCATCCCTGGGGGATTCCCCCCACGAGCAGTACTTC.

The rearrangement uses TRBV21-1 and TRBJ1-6. TRBV21-1 is classified as a pseudogene. This CDR3 comprises 15 residues. The CDR3 DNA reads as TGTGCCAGCAGCAAAGCCCCGGGGGGAAATTCACCCCTCCACTTT. Translation gives CASSKAPGGNSPLHF.

The chain uses TRBV7-9 and TRBJ1-1; 7 bases line up with TRBD1. The CDR3 sequence is 17 residues long. With 6 bases clipped from V and 4 bases from J, the junction kept 17 bases outside the gene matches. Looked up from germline, CDR1 is SEHNR and CDR2 is FQNEAQ (reference sequence). The CDR3 coding sequence is TGTGCCAGCAGTGATCCCAGGGGGGGACCCCCCCCCACTGAAGCTTTCTTT. Translating gives CASSDPRGGPPPTEAFF. Full variable domain (rest looked up from reference TRBV7-9 and TRBJ1-1): DTGVSQNPRHKITKRGQNVTFRCDPISEHNRLYWYRQTLGQGPEFLTYFQNEAQLEKSRLLSDRFSAERPKGSFSTLEIQRTEQGDSAMYLCASSDPRGGPPPTEAFFGQGTRLTVV.

V usage is TRBV5-1 and J usage is TRBJ2-1, with 7 nucleotides matching TRBD2. J lost 2 bases, V lost 4 bases, and 9 bases had no gene match. Germline V gene data show CDR1 as SGHRS and CDR2 as YFSETQ. There are 16 residues in the CDR3. This CDR3 reads CASSAGLVRTYNEQFF. The CDR3 DNA is TGCGCCAGCAGCGCTGGACTAGTCAGGACCTACAATGAGCAGTTCTTC.

V and J are TRBV15 and TRBJ1-4, with D maybe TRBD1 (5 bases). CDR3 length: 14 residues. Germline values: CDR1 LNHNV, CDR2 YYDKDF (reference sequence). Deletions cut 3 bases from V and 8 bases from J, with 13 bases between. CDR3: CATSSERGGEKLFF. The CDR3 DNA reads TGTGCCACCAGCAGTGAGAGGGGAGGAGAAAAACTGTTTTTT.

The rearrangement joins TRBV7-2 to TRBJ2-4, with D unclear. The CDR3 runs 17 residues. The ends were cut back, 5 bases at V and 0 bases at J, with 17 bases in the middle. CDR1 SGHTA and CDR2 FQGNSA come from the germline V gene. For the CDR3, the DNA is TGTGCCAGCAGCGCCCACGGATACTCTCTAGCCAAAAACATTCAGTACTTC. Amino acid sequence: CASSAHGYSLAKNIQYF.

This sequence joins TRBV5-6 and TRBJ2-7, with 10 bases matching TRBD2. The germline V gene encodes CDR1 SGHDT and CDR2 YYEEEE. Losses at the gene ends were 7 bases for V and 4 bases for J; bases not matched to a gene: 11. The CDR3 length is 15 residues. CDR3 sequence: CASHSMTSGFYEQYF. CDR3 sequence (DNA): TGTGCCAGCCACTCTATGACTAGCGGGTTTTACGAGCAGTACTTC.

This clone was recorded a few times. The chain uses TRBV28 and TRBJ1-2; weak D call: TRBD1 (5 bases). CDR1 and CDR2 (germline): MDHEN, SYDVKM. The CDR3 contains 12 residues. Trimming stripped 4 bases from V and 8 bases from J, with 11 bases between. CDR3: CASSYGTGGYTF. Written as DNA, the CDR3 is TGTGCCAGCAGTTACGGGACGGGGGGCTACACCTTC.

This clone was found once. This chain uses TRBV27 with TRBJ2-7, with 8 nucleotides matching TRBD2. CDR1 and CDR2 (germline): MNHEY, SMNVEV (reference sequence). J was trimmed by 4 bases and V by 5 bases; bases with no gene match: 13. The CDR3 is made up of 16 amino acids. The chain's CDR3 is CASSPSTSEVFYEQYF. For the CDR3, the DNA is TGTGCCAGCAGTCCCTCGACTAGCGAGGTATTTTACGAGCAGTACTTC.

This sequence joins TRBV27 and TRBJ1-2; 8 nucleotides align to TRBD1. The CDR3 contains 15 residues. Trimming at V came to 4 bases and at J to 4 bases, leaving 8 bases not matched to a gene. Germline-derived CDR1 and CDR2 are MNHEY and SMNVEV (reference sequence). The CDR3 DNA reads TGTGCCAGCAGTTCGACAGGGGCCGGGATCTATGGCTACACCTTC. This codes for CASSSTGAGIYGYTF.

The chain recombines TRBV6-5 with TRBJ2-5, with 12 bases that match TRBD2. This CDR3 is 15 amino acids long. Germline lookup yields CDR1 MNHEY and CDR2 SVGAGI. V was clipped by 6 bases and J by 5 bases; unmatched bases: 7. In nucleotides, the CDR3 is TGTGCCAGCAGCCTACTAGCGGGGGGCAGGGAGACCCAGTACTTC. Encoded protein: CASSLLAGGRETQYF.

The V call is TRBV7-9, the J call TRBJ1-3, with D hard to call. The V end was cut by 5 bases, the J end by 2 bases, with 16 bases between. The CDR3 is 16 residues long. CDR1 and CDR2 from the germline V gene are SEHNR and FQNEAQ (reference sequence). This CDR3 reads CASSQTPKKAGNTIYF. The CDR3 region has the DNA TGTGCCAGCAGCCAAACACCCAAGAAAGCTGGAAACACCATATATTTT.

V gene TRBV2 combines with J gene TRBJ2-5; D may be TRBD2 (5 bases). Germline V gene lookup returns CDR1 SNHLY and CDR2 FYNNEI. This CDR3 spans 15 amino acids. Trimming stripped 3 bases from V and 2 bases from J, with 13 bases between. CDR3 bases: TGTGCCAGCAGTGACCCGGGATCTGGGCAAGAGACCCAGTACTTC. This gives the protein CASSDPGSGQETQYF.

The V and J genes are TRBV21-1 and TRBJ1-5; no check of the table's D call, TRBD1, against the DNA was made. TRBV21-1 is assigned pseudogene status. The CDR3 totals 14 residues. CDR3 in DNA: TGTGCCAGCAGTACAGGGGGCTGGTATCAGCCCCAGCATTTT. Its translation is CASSTGGWYQPQHF.

The rearrangement joins TRBV6-1 to TRBJ1-5; D gene ambiguous. The CDR3 has 18 amino acids. CDR1 and CDR2 from the germline V gene are MNHNS and SASEGT. The V and J ends lost 4 bases and 2 bases respectively, with 21 bases between them. The CDR3 DNA reads as TGTGCCAGCAGTGTGAGTAGGGAGAGGTCAGTTCGCAATCAGCCCCAGCATTTT. Its protein product is CASSVSRERSVRNQPQHF.

The genes are TRBV27 and TRBJ2-7; TRBD1 matches 10 bases. The germline V gene has CDR1 MNHEY and CDR2 SMNVEV (reference sequence). CDR3 length equals 13 residues. Unmatched junction bases numbered 4, after V lost 9 bases and J lost 2 bases. The CDR3 loop reads CASTGTGAYEQYF. The CDR3, as DNA: TGTGCCAGTACCGGGACAGGGGCCTACGAGCAGTACTTC.

The V call is TRBV4-1, the J call TRBJ2-7; 8 bases line up with TRBD1. The germline V gene encodes CDR1 MGHRA and CDR2 YSYEKL. CDR3 size: 15 residues. V lost 2 bases to trimming and J lost 5 bases; unmatched junction nucleotides: 8. The DNA of the CDR3 is TGCGCCAGCAGCCAATCATCCCAGGGGGCGGACGAGCAGTACTTC. Translated: CASSQSSQGADEQYF.

The chain is built from TRBV9 and TRBJ2-6; D is unresolved. The CDR3 sequence is 16 residues long. The V gene's germline CDR1 is SGDLS and CDR2 YYNGEE. V was clipped by 7 bases and J by 0 bases, with 14 bases between them. This CDR3 is CASGPTTRSGANVLTF. DNA of the CDR3: TGTGCCAGCGGTCCAACCACCCGCTCTGGGGCCAACGTCCTGACTTTC. The variable domain in full, completed from reference TRBV9 and TRBJ2-6, reads DSGVTQTPKHLITATGQRVTLRCSPRSGDLSVYWYQQSLDQGLQFLIQYYNGEERAKGNILERFSAQQFPDLHSELNLSSLELGDSALYFCASGPTTRSGANVLTFGAGSRLTVL.

This chain uses TRBV6-5 with TRBJ1-1; tentative D call: TRBD1 (5 bases). This CDR3 has 14 residues. Per germline, CDR1 MNHEY and CDR2 SVGAGI. The ends were cut back, 5 bases at V and 4 bases at J, with 14 bases in the middle. This CDR3 reads CASSTQGGTTEAFF. CDR3 DNA sequence: TGTGCCAGCAGTACGCAGGGAGGGACCACTGAAGCTTTCTTT.

This chain connects TRBV5-6 to TRBJ2-7; unclear D gene. The CDR3 is 14 amino acids. V was shortened by 4 bases and J by 2 bases, with 13 bases between the two germline ends. Germline V gives CDR1 SGHDT, CDR2 YYEEEE. In DNA form, the CDR3 reads TGTGCCAGCAGCAGAGACTCGAAAACCTACGAGCAGTACTTC. Translated, it gives CASSRDSKTYEQYF.

The gene calls are TRBV5-8 and TRBJ2-1, with D possibly matching TRBD2 (6 bases). Germline loops: CDR1 SGHTS, CDR2 YDEGEE. Trimming shortened V by 4 bases and J by 8 bases, and 19 bases separated the two germline ends. The CDR3 is made up of 15 amino acids. CDR3 loop: CASSLDGTEWDEQFF. The DNA of the CDR3 is TGTGCCAGCAGCCTGGACGGGACTGAATGGGATGAGCAGTTCTTC.

This clone appeared a few times. V is TRBV6-1 and J is TRBJ1-2; D not certain. This CDR3 is 16 amino acids long. Trimming took 2 bases from V and 2 from J, leaving 15 bases between them. Germline CDR1 reads MNHNS; CDR2 reads SASEGT. CDR3 nucleotides: TGTGCCAGCAGTGAATTGGCGGGAGCCCCAAACTATGGCTACACCTTC. Residues: CASSELAGAPNYGYTF.

The gene calls are TRBV6-5 and TRBJ2-5; D assignment may be TRBD1 or TRBD2 (5 bases each). CDR3 length: 14 residues. V was shortened by 5 bases and J by 1 base, with 11 bases between the two germline ends. Germline lookup yields CDR1 MNHEY and CDR2 SVGAGI. CDR3 region: CASSDRDGQETQYF. CDR3 coding DNA: TGTGCCAGCAGTGACCGGGACGGCCAAGAGACCCAGTACTTC.

The CDR3 spells CASSLARGTGELFF. CDR3 bases: TGCGCCAGCAGCCTCGCCAGGGGGACCGGGGAGCTGTTTTTT. The J gene is TRBJ2-2, the V gene TRBV4-1; 7 positions match TRBD1. Germline V gene data show CDR1 as MGHRA and CDR2 as YSYEKL. V lost 4 bases and J lost 5; bases outside the gene matches: 4. There are 14 residues in the CDR3.

V usage is TRBV4-2 and J usage is TRBJ2-3; 15 nucleotides align to TRBD2. Unmatched junction bases numbered 7, after V lost 3 bases and J lost 6 bases. The CDR3 totals 17 residues. Germline CDR1 and CDR2: LGHNA and YNFKEQ. CDR3 loop: CASSHAGLAGGMDTQYF. CDR3 in DNA: TGTGCCAGCAGCCACGCCGGACTAGCGGGGGGGATGGATACGCAGTATTTT.

This clone was observed once. V and J are TRBV6-5 and TRBJ2-3; D is possibly TRBD1 (5 bases). The CDR3 has 15 amino acids. V lost 0 bases and J 6 bases, leaving 13 bases between the germline ends. Germline CDR1 MNHEY, CDR2 SVGAGI. CDR3 coding DNA: TGTGCCAGCAGTTACTCGAGAGGTTCAGGGGATACGCAGTATTTT. Its protein product is CASSYSRGSGDTQYF.

The rearrangement joins TRBV30 to TRBJ2-2; D call uncertain. Germline V gene lookup returns CDR1 GTSNPN and CDR2 SVGIG (reference sequence). V lost 5 bases and J lost 6, with 13 bases in between. CDR3 size: 13 residues. CDR3 loop: CAWGSGSAGELFF. The CDR3 DNA reads TGTGCCTGGGGTTCCGGGTCGGCCGGGGAGCTGTTTTTT. The full variable domain, its missing parts supplied by reference TRBV30 and TRBJ2-2, is SQTIHQWPATLVQPVGSPLSLECTVEGTSNPNLYWYRQAAGRGLQLLFYSVGIGQISSEVPQNLSASRPQDRQFILSSKKLLLSDSGFYLCAWGSGSAGELFFGEGSRLTVL.